This TCR beta chain was profiled in a study of OX40 agonist ivuxolimab in advanced cancers. The CDR3 has 14 amino acids. V gave up 6 bases and J gave up 8 bases; unmatched junction bases: 6. Germline-derived CDR1 and CDR2 are SQVTM and ANQGSEA. With regard to this clone: The antigen is undetermined.

Using immunoSEQ multiplex PCR, the repertoire was profiled, and TCRdb retains in-frame clones only, with some absent. The profile covers more than 75,000 clones, with 70% to 90% appearing a single time and 0.82% taken by the ten largest. Whole-study results and caveats: Doses of 0.1 to 3.0 mg/kg were accompanied by clonal expansion of CD4+ and CD8+ blood T cells by week 6.

The chain joins TRBV29-1 to TRBJ2-1, with TRBD2 matching 14 bases. This TCR was sampled from an adult with an advanced solid tumor such as melanoma, head and neck, liver or kidney cancer. This material consisted of CD4+ or CD8+ T cells sorted from blood, taken in a trial of the OX40 agonist ivuxolimab. The CDR3 nucleotides are TGCAGCGTCACCGGGACTAGCGGGAGCGATGAGCAGTTCTTC. The encoded protein is CSVTGTSGSDEQFF.